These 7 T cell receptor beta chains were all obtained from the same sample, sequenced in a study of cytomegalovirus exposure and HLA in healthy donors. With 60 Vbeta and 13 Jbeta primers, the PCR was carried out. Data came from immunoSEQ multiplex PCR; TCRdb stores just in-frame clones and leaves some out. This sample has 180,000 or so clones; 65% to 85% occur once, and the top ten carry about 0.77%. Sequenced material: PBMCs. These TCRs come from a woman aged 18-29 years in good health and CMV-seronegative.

The CDR3 DNA is TGTGCCAGCAGTGAAGTCGGGGTTAGGGACACCGGCTACACCTTC. It codes for CASSEVGVRDTGYTF. The chain couples TRBV2 to TRBJ1-2; perhaps TRBD1 as D (6 bases). V was clipped by 1 base and J by 8 bases, with 17 bases between them. This CDR3 comprises 15 residues. CDR1 and CDR2 from the germline V gene are SNHLY and FYNNEI.

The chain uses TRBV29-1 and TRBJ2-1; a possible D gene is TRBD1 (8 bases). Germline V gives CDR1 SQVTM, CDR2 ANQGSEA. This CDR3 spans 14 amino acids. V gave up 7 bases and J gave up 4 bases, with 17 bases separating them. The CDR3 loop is CSAGQAGAYNEQFF. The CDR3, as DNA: TGCAGCGCGGGACAGGCGGGAGCGTACAATGAGCAGTTCTTC.

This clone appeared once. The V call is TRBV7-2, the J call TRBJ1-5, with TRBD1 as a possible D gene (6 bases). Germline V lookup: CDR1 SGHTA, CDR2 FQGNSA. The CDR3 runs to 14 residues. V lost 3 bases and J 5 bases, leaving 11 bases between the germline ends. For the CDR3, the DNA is TGTGCCAGCAGCTTGCAGGGGTTACATCAGCCCCAGCATTTT. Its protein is CASSLQGLHQPQHF.

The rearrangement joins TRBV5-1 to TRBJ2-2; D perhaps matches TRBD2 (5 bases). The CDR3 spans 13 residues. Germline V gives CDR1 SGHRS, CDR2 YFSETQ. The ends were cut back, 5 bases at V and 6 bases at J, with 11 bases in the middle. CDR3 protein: CASRDWESGELFF. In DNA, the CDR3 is TGCGCCAGCAGAGATTGGGAGTCCGGGGAGCTGTTTTTT.

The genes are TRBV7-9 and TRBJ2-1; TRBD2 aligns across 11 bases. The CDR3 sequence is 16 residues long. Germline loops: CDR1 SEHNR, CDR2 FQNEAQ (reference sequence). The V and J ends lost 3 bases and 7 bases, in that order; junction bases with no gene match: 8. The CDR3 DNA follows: TGTGCCAGCAGCTTGGCGGGACTAGCGGCTGGAAATGAGCAGTTCTTC. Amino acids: CASSLAGLAAGNEQFF.

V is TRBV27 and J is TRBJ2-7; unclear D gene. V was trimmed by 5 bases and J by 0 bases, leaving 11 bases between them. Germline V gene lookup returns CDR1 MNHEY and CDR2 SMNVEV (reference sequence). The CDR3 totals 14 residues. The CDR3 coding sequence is TGTGCCAGCAGTGACGAGACAAGCTCCTACGAGCAGTACTTC. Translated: CASSDETSSYEQYF.

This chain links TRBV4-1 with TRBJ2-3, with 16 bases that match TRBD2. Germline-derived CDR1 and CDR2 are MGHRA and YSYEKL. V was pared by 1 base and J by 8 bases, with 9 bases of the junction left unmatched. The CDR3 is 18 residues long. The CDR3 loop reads CASSQVYGTSGRAATQYF. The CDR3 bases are TGCGCCAGCAGCCAAGTCTACGGGACTAGCGGGAGGGCGGCTACGCAGTATTTT.